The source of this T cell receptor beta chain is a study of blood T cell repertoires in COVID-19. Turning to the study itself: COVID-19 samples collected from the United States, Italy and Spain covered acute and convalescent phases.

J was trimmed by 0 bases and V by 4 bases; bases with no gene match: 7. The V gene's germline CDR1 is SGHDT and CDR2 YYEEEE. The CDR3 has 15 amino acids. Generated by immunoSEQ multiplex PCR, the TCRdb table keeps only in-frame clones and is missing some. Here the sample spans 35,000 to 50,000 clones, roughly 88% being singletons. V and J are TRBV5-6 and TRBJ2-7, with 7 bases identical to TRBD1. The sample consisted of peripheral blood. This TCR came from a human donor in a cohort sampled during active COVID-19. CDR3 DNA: TGTGCCAGCAGCACGGGACAGTTGAGCTCCTACGAGCAGTACTTC. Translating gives CASSTGQLSSYEQYF.